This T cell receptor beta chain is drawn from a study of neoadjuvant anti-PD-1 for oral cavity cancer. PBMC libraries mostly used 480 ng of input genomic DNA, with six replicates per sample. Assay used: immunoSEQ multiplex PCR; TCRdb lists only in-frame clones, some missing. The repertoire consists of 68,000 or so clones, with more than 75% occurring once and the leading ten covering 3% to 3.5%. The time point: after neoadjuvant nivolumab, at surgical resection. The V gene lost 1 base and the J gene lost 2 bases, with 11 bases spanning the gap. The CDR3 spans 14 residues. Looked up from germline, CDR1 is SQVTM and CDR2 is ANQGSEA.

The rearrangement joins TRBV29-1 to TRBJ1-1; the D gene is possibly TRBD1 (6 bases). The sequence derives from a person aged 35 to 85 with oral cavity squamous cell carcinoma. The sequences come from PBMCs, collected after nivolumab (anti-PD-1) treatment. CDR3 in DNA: TGCAGCGTTGAAGGAACAGGGAAAAACACTGAAGCTTTCTTT. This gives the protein CSVEGTGKNTEAFF.